The source of this T cell receptor beta chain is a study of blood T cell repertoires in COVID-19. Original processing methods: Nucleated cell number was recorded as an estimate derived from reference gene primer amplification. Sequenced by immunoSEQ multiplex PCR; TCRdb stores in-frame clones only, minus some. V and J calls plus clone size are reproduced from that table; the DNA served to infer D and trimming. The data hold some 100,000 clones, with over 65% observed a single time. Trimming shortened V by 1 base and J by 2 bases, and 12 bases separated the two germline ends. The CDR3 length is 15 residues. CDR1 is LGHDT and CDR2 is YNNKEL in the germline V gene (reference sequence).

The chain uses TRBV3-1 (or the pseudogene TRBV3-2) and TRBJ2-7; D is unclear. This clonotype was obtained from a human donor in a cohort sampled during active COVID-19. Sequencing input: peripheral blood. CDR3 sequence: CASSQAASPAYEQYF. CDR3 bases: TGTGCCAGCAGCCAAGCCGCATCCCCGGCCTACGAGCAGTACTTC.